This T cell receptor beta chain came from a study of human T cells and chemical hapten exposure (dated by TCRdb to the early 2020s). Broadly, across the study: For sensitization, 2% DPC in acetone was applied to a roughly 2 cm by roughly 2 cm area of upper inner arm skin. Libraries were combined into a pool for sequencing, and differences in TCR yield between samples came mainly from small differences in library volumes within the pool. Blood was sampled from patients pre-sensitization (week 0) and at 2, 6 and about 24 weeks after DPC sensitization. In alopecia patients, the study followed how the peripheral blood TCR repertoire changed in vivo over primary and secondary sensitization to diphenylcyclopropenone (DPC), a hapten. Throughout the approximately 25-week study period, patients were also given weekly therapeutic DPC doses on the scalp. Patch testing was performed on the upper back with Finn chambers containing 0.01% DPC, and the patch tests were scored after 6 days according to International Contact Dermatitis Research Group standards. Twenty-nine alopecia patients gave blood for TCR sequencing at one to four time points (pre-sensitization, 2, 6 and 24 weeks). Alopecia areata with under or over 50% scalp involvement, alopecia totalis and alopecia universalis were represented in the patient cohort, which was mostly female.

This specimen's time point label, per the study, means: patch test 1, 2 weeks after DPC sensitization. What this sample's treatment or condition label stands for: therapeutic diphenylcyclopropenone sensitization with weekly scalp DPC. Blood at each patch-test visit was drawn before the patch test was applied. Patients were considered eligible if aged 18 to 70, diagnosed with alopecia and deemed suitable for DPC therapy, and patients were excluded if pregnant. Total RNA was extracted from unfractionated whole blood that had been collected in Tempus Blood RNA tubes. Beyond this particular receptor, the publication reports: No change with DPC sensitization was found in the number of TCRs above 1 in 1000 frequency, and no evidence of global repertoire structure alterations was found. Because every patient had alopecia, a presumed autoimmune disease, the patients' immune response might differ from that of healthy individuals. Patch test score was positively correlated with the number of PT1 expanded TCRs, with significance at thresholds 8, 16 and 32 but not at 4. After repeated subsampling, changes were observed in the strength of the expansion versus patch-test correlation and in the threshold at which the correlation became significant. Significantly more large CDR3 similarity clusters were formed by expanded TCRs than by pre-sensitization or healthy control sets, consistent with antigen-driven responses.

Preparation of the library involved RACE. The sample was run on a NextSeq 500. During library preparation, unique molecular identifiers were attached to individual cDNA molecules so that TCRs could be counted quantitatively and reproducibly. For every blood RNA sample, sequencing covered both the TCR alpha and TCR beta chains. Turning to the authors' computational methods: The median number of TCRs per sample was approximately 93,000, ranging from roughly 20,000 to 700,000. V, J and CDR3 annotation of the TCR reads was performed with the Decombinator software suite. For the PS versus PT1 abundance plots, all samples were subsampled to the same number of TCRs (28,000). TCRs were defined as expanded if absent before sensitization and observed at least eight times at the 2-week time point. TCRdb applied fastp at Q25 and MiXCR to the public reads, then kept only in-frame beta chains. Every entry covers one CDR3 protein and lists the most common genes and DNA from its rows. TCRdb assigned the V and J calls; the authors' analysis was not used. The sample profile shows some 350,000 distinct CDR3 sequences; under 8% of them were found once. Approximately 8.9% of the sample comes from the top ten.

Concerning this clonotype itself: No cognate antigen has been identified for it. No much larger clone exists at a distance of one base, and base qualities are not known.

The receptor was isolated from a woman aged 18-29 years with alopecia areata. Some clones in this sample may be carry-over from other donors' samples. This sample comprised whole blood, obtained in connection with sensitization to the hapten diphenylcyclopropenone (DPC).

At the DNA level, the sequence is TGTGCCAGCAGTCGGGGACAGCACCATGAGCAGTTCTTC. This encodes CASSRGQHHEQFF. The chain employs TRBV6-5 and TRBJ2-1, with TRBD1 identical over 7 junction bases. Trimming removed 5 bases from V and 8 bases from J; the gene matches leave 6 bases unexplained. Taken from the germline V gene, the CDR1 and CDR2 loops are MNHEY and SVGAGI. From the cysteine through the phenylalanine, the CDR3 covers 13 amino acids. Only the CDR3 part of the read is kept: 39 bases, read in frame from the first base.